This TCR beta chain was identified during a study of blood T cell repertoires in COVID-19. About the research overall: T cells, B-cell-depleted T cells, or PBMCs supplied cDNA or gDNA.

This clone was detected a few times. TCRdb keeps only in-frame clones here, not all; method: immunoSEQ multiplex PCR. The repertoire holds around 80,000 clones, with around 79% as singletons. CDR1 and CDR2 (germline): WNHNN, SYGVQD (reference sequence). Trimming took 0 bases from V and 8 from J, leaving 11 bases between them. The CDR3 is 13 amino acids. Sample: peripheral blood. The chain carries TRBV10-1 and TRBJ2-7, with a weak D call TRBD1 (5 bases). The TCR comes from a man older than 75 with acute or convalescent COVID-19. CDR3 nucleotide sequence: TGCGCCAGCAGTGAGTCGGGGCAGGGAAAGCAGTACTTC. This encodes CASSESGQGKQYF.